Described below is a single T cell receptor beta chain sequence and its context. Its antigen is not identified. This entry belongs to a study of T cell responses to AZD1222 COVID-19 vaccine. Findings and caveats of the study: Repertoire sampling was restricted to post-peak T cell response timepoints. Spike was spanned by vaccine-associated CD4 TCRs, with dominance at 160-218 and 743-854. Just 6 or 7 AZD1222 recipients were seropositive at baseline.

Losses at the gene ends were 2 bases for V and 5 bases for J; bases not matched to a gene: 4. The V gene's germline CDR1 is SGHAT and CDR2 FQNNGV. The CDR3 runs 14 residues. Clones were read by immunoSEQ multiplex PCR, and TCRdb kept only the in-frame ones, dropping some. The sample yields some 63,000 clones, roughly 89% seen once. The V gene is TRBV11-2, the J gene TRBJ2-3; 7 bases are a match to TRBD2. The input for sequencing was peripheral blood, taken 28 days after the second AZD1222 dose. The sequence was collected from an adult who received the AZD1222 COVID-19 vaccine. The CDR3 bases are TGTGCCAGCAGCTTACACCTAGCGGTAGATACGCAGTATTTT. Its translation: CASSLHLAVDTQYF.